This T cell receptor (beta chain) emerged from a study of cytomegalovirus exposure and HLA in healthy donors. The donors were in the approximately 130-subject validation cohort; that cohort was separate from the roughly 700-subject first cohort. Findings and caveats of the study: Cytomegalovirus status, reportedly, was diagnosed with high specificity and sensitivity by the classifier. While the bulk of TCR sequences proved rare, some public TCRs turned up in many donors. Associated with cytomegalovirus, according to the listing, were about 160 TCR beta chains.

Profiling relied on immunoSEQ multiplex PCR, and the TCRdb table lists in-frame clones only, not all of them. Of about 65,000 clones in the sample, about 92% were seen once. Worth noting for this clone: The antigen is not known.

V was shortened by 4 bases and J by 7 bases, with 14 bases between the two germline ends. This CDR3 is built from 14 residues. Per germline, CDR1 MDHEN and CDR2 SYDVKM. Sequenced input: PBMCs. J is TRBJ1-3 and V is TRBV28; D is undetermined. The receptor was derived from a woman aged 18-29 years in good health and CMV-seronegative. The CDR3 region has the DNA TGTGCCAGCAGTTCCCCCAGGATCGGCAACACCATATATTTT. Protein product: CASSSPRIGNTIYF. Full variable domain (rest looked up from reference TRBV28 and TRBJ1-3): DVKVTQSSRYLVKRTGEKVFLECVQDMDHENMFWYRQDPGLGLRLIYFSYDVKMKEKGDIPEGYSVSREKKERFSLILESASTNQTSMYLCASSSPRIGNTIYFGEGSWLTVV.